This T cell receptor (beta chain) was identified in a study of long-term antiretroviral therapy in people with HIV. The wider study: It was about a decade before the 2015 immediate-ART recommendation that the earliest samples were taken.

Researchers ran immunoSEQ v3.0 at survey level. Only in-frame clones appear in the TCRdb table, and some are missing; sequencing was by immunoSEQ multiplex PCR. Of tens of thousands of clones in the sample, around 83% were seen once. General observations from the study: Despite increasing after ART, diversity remained lower than that of transplant donor controls.

Trimming removed 3 bases from V and 4 bases from J; junction bases left unmatched: 9. Looked up from germline, CDR1 is MGHDK and CDR2 is SYGVNS. CDR3 length equals 15 residues. Of note for this clone: Antigen unknown.

The chain recombines TRBV25-1 with TRBJ2-7, with TRBD2 matching 7 bases. The sequencing here drew on unsorted PBMCs, taken 1 year after starting antiretroviral therapy. The TCR originated in a man between 18 and 35 years old with HIV. CDR3 sequence reads: CASSDPGGTGYEQYF. DNA for the CDR3: TGTGCCAGCAGTGACCCGGGAGGTACTGGGTACGAGCAGTACTTC.